Below, 30 T cell receptor beta chains from the same sample are listed, as sequenced in a study of lymphopenia after photon versus proton radiotherapy. The method was immunoSEQ multiplex PCR; TCRdb's version includes in-frame clones alone and lacks a portion of them. In the table there are around 70,000 clones, just over 90% of which are singletons. Specimen: peripheral blood, collected from a patient treated with photon-based radiotherapy. These receptor sequences come from a woman in her 70s with pancreatic cancer.

The V and J genes are TRBV7-9 and TRBJ2-1, with a weak D call TRBD1 (5 bases). This CDR3 region has 14 residues. Between the trimmed V and J ends, which lost 1 base and 9 bases, there was a span of 13 bases. Germline assignment: CDR1 SEHNR and CDR2 FQNEAQ (reference sequence). CDR3 sequence reads: CASSLDTRRGEQFF. The CDR3 DNA is TGTGCCAGCAGCTTAGATACGCGAAGGGGTGAGCAGTTCTTC.

This chain links TRBV7-9 with TRBJ2-7; TRBD1 matches at 8 bases. Germline V gene sequence: CDR1 SEHNR, CDR2 FQNEAQ (reference sequence). This CDR3 is built from 15 residues. Unmatched junction bases numbered 12, after V lost 5 bases and J lost 6 bases. As DNA, the CDR3 is TGTGCCAGCAGCGATATTGTCGACAGGGGATTCGAGCAGTACTTC. It codes for CASSDIVDRGFEQYF.

The chain links TRBV28 to TRBJ1-1; D gene uncertain. Germline V gene lookup returns CDR1 MDHEN and CDR2 SYDVKM. The CDR3 contains 15 residues. The V end lost 5 bases, the J end lost 4 bases, and 17 bases lay between the germline ends. CDR3 DNA: TGTGCCAGCAGTCCCCCCGGGAGATCGGGCACTGAAGCTTTCTTT. The encoded protein is CASSPPGRSGTEAFF. Full variable domain (outside the CDR3, taken from reference TRBV28 and TRBJ1-1): DVKVTQSSRYLVKRTGEKVFLECVQDMDHENMFWYRQDPGLGLRLIYFSYDVKMKEKGDIPEGYSVSREKKERFSLILESASTNQTSMYLCASSPPGRSGTEAFFGQGTRLTVV.

V gene TRBV6-1 combines with J gene TRBJ1-1, with 9 bases aligning to TRBD1. The CDR3 loop spans 16 amino acids. J was trimmed by 0 bases and V by 0 bases; bases with no gene match: 2. Germline-derived CDR1 and CDR2 are MNHNS and SASEGT. CDR3 DNA: TGTGCCAGCAGTGAAGCCGACAGGGGGATGAACACTGAAGCTTTCTTT. Translated, it gives CASSEADRGMNTEAFF.

The chain combines TRBV5-1 with TRBJ2-3; 11 bases agree with TRBD2. The CDR3 runs 16 residues. V was pared by 4 bases and J by 1 base, with 5 bases of the junction left unmatched. Germline CDR1 is SGHRS and CDR2 is YFSETQ. CDR3 in DNA: TGCGCCAGCAGCCCGGAGGGACTAGCGGGCACAGATACGCAGTATTTT. It yields the protein CASSPEGLAGTDTQYF.

This clone has just one count. CDR3 DNA sequence: TGTGCCAGCAGCAAAGTTCTCGGGCACCGAATAAACAATGAGCAGTTCTTC. Residues: CASSKVLGHRINNEQFF. This sequence joins TRBV21-1 and TRBJ2-1. TRBV21-1 is annotated as a pseudogene. CDR3 length: 17 amino acids.

The chain links TRBV7-2 to TRBJ2-7; the D is unclear. V lost 1 base to trimming and J lost 3 bases, with 7 bases between them. Germline lookup yields CDR1 SGHTA and CDR2 FQGNSA. The CDR3 is 13 residues long. In DNA, the CDR3 is TGTGCCAGCAGCTTAGACTACCGCTACGAGCAGTACTTC. Protein product: CASSLDYRYEQYF. The entire variable domain, with the rest obtained from reference TRBV7-2 and TRBJ2-7, is as follows: GAGVSQSPSNKVTEKGKDVELRCDPISGHTALYWYRQSLGQGLEFLIYFQGNSAPDKSGLPSDRFSAERTGGSVSTLTIQRTQQEDSAVYLCASSLDYRYEQYFGPGTRLTVT.

V gene TRBV4-1 combines with J gene TRBJ2-1, with D tentatively TRBD2 (5 bases). The V end lost 1 base, the J end lost 10 bases, and 23 bases lay between the germline ends. CDR3 length equals 17 residues. In germline, CDR1 is MGHRA, CDR2 YSYEKL. The CDR3: CASSQVGGRVNGPEQFF. The CDR3 region has the DNA TGCGCCAGCAGCCAAGTAGGCGGGCGGGTGAACGGACCCGAGCAGTTCTTC.

V usage is TRBV7-3 and J usage is TRBJ1-5; 7 bases are shared with TRBD1. The J segment lost 7 bases and the V segment lost 5 bases, leaving 14 bases of the junction unmatched. The length of the CDR3 is 16 residues. The germline V gene has CDR1 SGHTA and CDR2 FQGTGA. In nucleotides, the CDR3 is TGTGCCAGCAGCCAGAACCGGGACAGTCTAGGACAGCCCCAGCATTTT. Translation: CASSQNRDSLGQPQHF.

This rearrangement joins TRBV28 to TRBJ1-5; D perhaps matches TRBD1 (5 bases). The V and J ends lost 6 bases and 5 bases respectively, with 14 bases between them. Germline loops: CDR1 MDHEN, CDR2 SYDVKM. The CDR3 spans 14 residues. The CDR3 is CASRAGTGHQPQHF. The CDR3, as DNA: TGTGCCAGCAGAGCCGGGACGGGGCATCAGCCCCAGCATTTT.

This chain uses TRBV5-1 with TRBJ2-3, with TRBD1 matching 7 bases. The CDR3 covers 15 residues. Germline assignment: CDR1 SGHRS and CDR2 YFSETQ. After removal of 2 bases from V and 3 bases from J, the junction contained 6 bases not matched to a gene. The CDR3 is CASSLMTGSTDTQYF. DNA for the CDR3: TGCGCCAGCAGCTTAATGACAGGGTCTACAGATACGCAGTATTTT.

The J gene is TRBJ2-1, the V gene TRBV29-1; 10 bases map to TRBD2. The CDR3 covers 14 residues. J was trimmed by 6 bases and V by 4 bases; bases with no gene match: 6. CDR1 and CDR2 (germline): SQVTM, ANQGSEA. Written as DNA, the CDR3 is TGCAGCGTTGGAAAGCGGGAGGGGGTCAATGAGCAGTTCTTC. Protein sequence: CSVGKREGVNEQFF.

The chain joins TRBV11-2 to TRBJ2-3; either TRBD1 or TRBD2 may fit D (5 bases each). In germline, CDR1 is SGHAT, CDR2 FQNNGV. Deletions cut 2 bases from V and 6 bases from J, with 18 bases between. The CDR3 contains 16 residues. CDR3 DNA sequence: TGTGCCAGCAGCTTAACCCGGGGCACCAGGATGGATACGCAGTATTTT. It specifies CASSLTRGTRMDTQYF.

The rearrangement links TRBV30 to TRBJ2-1; the D gene is possibly TRBD2 (6 bases). The CDR3 spans 13 residues. The germline V and J ends were trimmed by 4 bases and 10 bases, with 17 bases remaining between them. Germline-derived CDR1 and CDR2 are GTSNPN and SVGIG (reference sequence). The CDR3 is CAWISWASAEQFF. The CDR3 nucleotides are TGTGCCTGGATCTCTTGGGCTAGCGCCGAGCAGTTCTTC. The variable domain in full, completed from reference TRBV30 and TRBJ2-1, reads SQTIHQWPATLVQPVGSPLSLECTVEGTSNPNLYWYRQAAGRGLQLLFYSVGIGQISSEVPQNLSASRPQDRQFILSSKKLLLSDSGFYLCAWISWASAEQFFGPGTRLTVL.

V and J are TRBV6-5 and TRBJ1-1, with D perhaps TRBD1 (5 bases). V was trimmed by 0 bases and J by 5 bases, leaving 10 bases between them. This CDR3 has 14 amino acids. CDR1 is MNHEY and CDR2 is SVGAGI in the germline V gene. CDR3 region: CASSYSRGGTEAFF. The DNA of the CDR3 is TGTGCCAGCAGTTACTCGAGGGGTGGTACTGAAGCTTTCTTT.

Only one count was recorded for this clone. The CDR3 sequence is CASSPPFGTGGYNEQFF. CDR3 DNA: TGTGCCAGCAGCCCACCGTTCGGGACTGGCGGGTACAATGAGCAGTTCTTC. The V gene is TRBV28, the J gene TRBJ2-1, with D maybe TRBD2 (6 bases). CDR3 size: 17 residues. The germline gives CDR1 MDHEN, CDR2 SYDVKM. The V and J ends lost 6 bases and 4 bases respectively, with 22 bases between them.

This chain connects TRBV5-5 to TRBJ2-5; D may be TRBD1 (6 bases). V was clipped by 3 bases and J by 5 bases, with 17 bases between them. Germline lookup yields CDR1 SGHKS and CDR2 YYEKEE (reference sequence). The CDR3 runs 15 residues. The CDR3, as DNA: TGTGCCAGCAGCTCGCCGGGACAAAGTCATGAGACCCAGTACTTC. Its translation: CASSSPGQSHETQYF.

The chain links TRBV14 to TRBJ2-6, with no clear D. Per the germline V gene, CDR1 is SGHDN and CDR2 is FVKESK. V shed 2 bases and J shed 0 bases, with 8 bases lying between them. The CDR3 loop spans 16 amino acids. The CDR3, as DNA: TGTGCCAGCAGCCAACGTCAAGGCTCTGGGGCCAACGTCCTGACTTTC. It specifies CASSQRQGSGANVLTF.

This chain links TRBV19 with TRBJ2-1, with 11 bases matching TRBD2. CDR1 is LNHDA, CDR2 SQIVND, per germline (reference sequence). The CDR3 loop spans 17 amino acids. V shed 2 bases, J shed 0 bases, and the junction held 3 bases outside the gene matches. The CDR3 loop is CASSIRGLAGSYNEQFF. As DNA, the CDR3 is TGTGCCAGTAGTATAAGAGGACTAGCGGGCTCCTACAATGAGCAGTTCTTC.

The rearrangement joins TRBV9 to TRBJ2-5; D possibly corresponds to TRBD1 (5 bases). The CDR3 extends over 16 amino acids. Looked up from germline, CDR1 is SGDLS and CDR2 is YYNGEE. Trimming cost V 0 bases and J 5 bases, with 17 bases left between them. The CDR3 loop is CASSVVGSGFGETQYF. CDR3 sequence (DNA): TGTGCCAGCAGCGTAGTGGGGTCAGGGTTCGGGGAGACCCAGTACTTC.

Of note for this clone: One end of the junction varies from germline; a read error may be responsible. The chain combines TRBV6-6 with TRBJ2-7; 15 nucleotides line up with TRBD2. The germline CDR1 and CDR2 sequences are MNHNY and SVGAGI (reference sequence). The CDR3 is 16 residues long. The CDR3 sequence: CASSWGQPGLAGGPNF. In nucleotides, the CDR3 is TGTGCCAGCAGTTGGGGACAGCCGGGACTAGCGGGAGGACCCAACTTC.

The J gene is TRBJ2-5, the V gene TRBV14; 8 positions match TRBD1. Trimming at V came to 1 base and at J to 3 bases, leaving 4 bases not matched to a gene. CDR3 length: 15 amino acids. The germline CDR1 and CDR2 sequences are SGHDN and FVKESK. This CDR3 is CASSQGRTGKETQYF. The CDR3 region has the DNA TGTGCCAGCAGCCAAGGGAGGACAGGGAAAGAGACCCAGTACTTC.

The chain uses TRBV5-4 and TRBJ1-4; D unresolved. V lost 2 bases, J lost 5 bases, and 1 base lay in between. Germline-derived CDR1 and CDR2 are SGHNT and YYREEE (reference sequence). This CDR3 spans 11 amino acids. The CDR3 loop is CASSLNEKLFF. In DNA form, the CDR3 reads TGTGCCAGCAGCTTAAATGAAAAACTGTTTTTT.

This chain links TRBV6-6 with TRBJ1-1, with D tentatively TRBD1 (5 bases). V gave up 7 bases and J gave up 4 bases, with 22 bases separating them. Germline lookup yields CDR1 MNHNY and CDR2 SVGAGI (reference sequence). The CDR3 totals 16 residues. CDR3 DNA sequence: TGTGCCAGCAATCCCAAAGAAGACGGGGGGGGCACTGAAGCTTTCTTT. It specifies CASNPKEDGGGTEAFF.

CDR3 in amino acids: CASSLGTSVTGELFF. CDR3 sequence (DNA): TGTGCCAGCAGCTTAGGGACTTCGGTCACCGGGGAGCTGTTTTTT. V usage is TRBV5-4 and J usage is TRBJ2-2, with D possibly being TRBD2 (6 bases). The V and J ends lost 2 bases and 4 bases respectively, with 12 bases between them. Germline V CDR1 and CDR2: SGHNT, YYREEE (reference sequence). The CDR3 covers 15 residues.

This chain joins TRBV5-4 and TRBJ1-2, with D possibly TRBD1 on 5 matching bases. The V gene lost 2 bases and the J gene lost 4 bases, with 12 bases spanning the gap. In germline, CDR1 is SGHNT, CDR2 YYREEE (reference sequence). The CDR3 runs to 14 residues. CDR3 amino acids: CASSFPDRPYGYTF. The CDR3 DNA follows: TGTGCCAGCAGCTTCCCCGACAGACCCTATGGCTACACCTTC. Looking up the rest from reference TRBV5-4 and TRBJ1-2 gives the full variable domain: ETGVTQSPTHLIKTRGQQVTLRCSSQSGHNTVSWYQQALGQGPQFIFQYYREEENGRGNFPPRFSGLQFPNYSSELNVNALELDDSALYLCASSFPDRPYGYTFGSGTRLTVV.

The rearrangement links TRBV28 to TRBJ1-3, with TRBD1 identical over 7 bases. CDR1 is MDHEN and CDR2 is SYDVKM in the germline V gene. The J segment lost 0 bases and the V segment lost 4 bases, leaving 6 bases of the junction unmatched. The CDR3 spans 16 residues. CDR3 DNA sequence: TGTGCCAGCAGTTCAACAGGGGCCCTCTCTGGAAACACCATATATTTT. Its protein product is CASSSTGALSGNTIYF.

The chain employs TRBV10-3 and TRBJ1-4, with D possibly TRBD1 on 5 matching bases. This CDR3 spans 13 amino acids. Trimming left V 5 bases short and J 7 bases short, with 11 bases between. The germline V gene has CDR1 ENHRY and CDR2 SYGVKD. The CDR3 protein is CAISPGTGEKLFF. The CDR3 DNA reads TGTGCCATCAGTCCCGGGACCGGTGAAAAACTGTTTTTT.

This chain joins TRBV19 and TRBJ2-2; 13 bases are shared with TRBD2. The V gene's germline CDR1 is LNHDA and CDR2 SQIVND (reference sequence). The CDR3 consists of 14 residues. After removal of 9 bases from V and 4 bases from J, the junction contained 2 bases not matched to a gene. CDR3 DNA: TGTGCCAGCCGGACTAGCGGGAGCACCGGGGAGCTGTTTTTT. Protein product: CASRTSGSTGELFF. Based on the CDR3 plus reference TRBV19 and TRBJ2-2, the full variable domain is DGGITQSPKYLFRKEGQNVTLSCEQNLNHDAMYWYRQDPGQGLRLIYYSQIVNDFQKGDIAEGYSVSREKKESFPLTVTSAQKNPTAFYLCASRTSGSTGELFFGEGSRLTVL.

V is TRBV10-3 and J is TRBJ2-7; D is perhaps TRBD2 (6 bases). Germline V gene sequence: CDR1 ENHRY, CDR2 SYGVKD. The CDR3 extends over 14 amino acids. Between the trimmed V and J ends, which lost 8 bases and 3 bases, there was a span of 17 bases. The CDR3 loop reads CAIATGTSLYEQYF. CDR3 sequence (DNA): TGTGCCATCGCGACCGGGACTTCTCTCTACGAGCAGTACTTC.